The entry below gives a single TCR beta chain sequence along with its context. Its target is unknown. Triplicate approximately 300,000-cell sorts were made of each CD8+ T cell subset. CD45RO-CCR7+CD27+CD95- was the phenotype of naive CD8+ T cells. 5' RACE that incorporated UMI labels was used to prepare the TRB cDNA libraries. After re-calling the 5' RACE reads, TCRdb lists one entry per CDR3 protein, DNA absent. Listed are approximately 120,000 distinct CDR3 sequences; 0.35% to 0.4% falls within the top ten. The CDR3 contains 12 residues. The sample comes from a study of CXCR3-negative and CXCR3-positive naive CD8 T cells. Study-wide results and caveats: Diversity was high in both naive subsets and much lower in memory cells. The study found that naive CXCR3-negative and CXCR3-positive cells shared TRBV-TRBJ usage, while memory cells differed. CXCR3-positive naive cells had more hydrophobic TRB CDR3s than CXCR3-negative naive cells.

The receptor was derived from a human donor in good health. Some clones in this sample may be carry-over from other donors' samples. V usage is TRBV12-3 or TRBV12-4 and J usage is TRBJ2-5; TCRdb's assignment of TRBD1 cannot be checked, as there is no DNA. The specimen was naive CXCR3+ CD8+ T cells from blood. As for subset: CD45RO-CCR7+CD27+CD95- naive CD8+ T cells expressing CXCR3 (TNR3+). CDR3 residues: CASSPGPETQYF.